The T cell receptor (beta chain) under discussion was sequenced for a study of immune reconstitution after stem cell transplant in scleroderma (dated by TCRdb to about 2017). The library was made by RT-PCR. Sequenced on an Illumina MiSeq. The public reads were reanalyzed by TCRdb: fastp trimming at Q25, MiXCR alignment, in-frame beta chains only. Here each entry gathers all rows of one CDR3 protein and keeps the most common genes and DNA. The sample records some 1,800 distinct CDR3 sequences, roughly an eighth of which are singletons. The ten largest account for approximately 24% of the sample. The CDR3, cysteine through phenylalanine, is 14 amino acids long. The sequence is cut down to CDR3 DNA, 42 bases in frame from base 1. From a lookup of the germline V gene (reference sequence), CDR1 and CDR2 are DFQATT and SNEGSKA. V is clipped by 3 bases and J by 3 bases, and the sequence between their germline boundaries is 12 bases long.

By its share of the sample, this clonotype is medium-sized (0.01 to 0.1%). Its antigen remains undetermined. No base quality information exists; no much larger clone differs at one position. The V and J genes are TRBV20-1 and TRBJ1-3, with an unclear D gene assignment. This sequence was found in a female donor with systemic sclerosis. The specimen was collected before or after autologous hematopoietic stem cell transplantation (not recorded which). The CDR3 is CSASPGFYGNTIYF. Here is the DNA: TGCAGTGCTAGTCCGGGTTTTTATGGAAACACCATATATTTT.